This TCR beta chain was sequenced in a study of PD-L1 blockade in urothelial cancer. Study-wide results and limits: Pretreatment peripheral blood TCR clonality that fell below the median predicted better survival among the patients studied. The study found that durable-benefit patients expanded tumor-associated blood clones more at 3 weeks.

The CDR3 runs to 14 residues. Trimming pared 1 base from V and 4 bases from J, leaving 10 bases between. Germline V gene data show CDR1 as MGHRA and CDR2 as YSYEKL. Synthetic templates analogous to TCR were spiked into all PCRs individually. Assay: immunoSEQ multiplex PCR; the TCRdb copy retains only in-frame clones and omits some. The sample carries 25,000 to 35,000 clones, 70% to 80% recorded once. This clone was detected only a few times. As yet, its antigen is unknown. As to time point: peripheral blood 6 weeks after treatment start. Patients were living with locally advanced or metastatic urothelial carcinoma.

The sequence derives from a man in his 70s with urothelial cancer. V usage is TRBV4-1 and J usage is TRBJ1-1; D remains ambiguous. Sequenced here: PBMCs, sampled around atezolizumab (anti-PD-L1) treatment. Here the CDR3 reads CASSQGLAGTEAFF. The CDR3 DNA sequence: TGCGCCAGCAGCCAAGGGTTGGCGGGCACTGAAGCTTTCTTT.